The text below deals with one T cell receptor (beta chain). Antigen specificity is unknown. The sample is drawn from a study of vaccination and CD4 T cells after COVID-19. Looking at the study overall: Each control culture was treated with a CEFX pool, an HIV-1 Nef pool, or no peptide.

This CDR3 contains 15 residues. Germline V gene lookup returns CDR1 SEHNR and CDR2 FQNEAQ (reference sequence). The germline V and J ends were trimmed by 2 bases and 0 bases, with 10 bases remaining between them. The assay that was used to sequence DNA from cultured CD4+ T cells was the Oncomine TCR Beta short-read assay. TCRdb fed the PCR reads into MiXCR, producing one record per CDR3 protein. The sample has roughly 14,000 distinct CDR3 sequences, about 39% seen once. Treatment reported: approximately 9-day PBMC culture with coronavirus spike peptide pools or control peptides (ViraFEST assay). Antigen-specific T cells were expanded with peptide pools by ViraFEST, and TCRs were then sequenced.

This sequence joins TRBV7-9 and TRBJ1-1, with D possibly matching TRBD1 (5 bases). The sample consisted of CD4+ T cells from blood, cultured in vitro. The TCR sequence derives from a human donor who had recovered from COVID-19. This chain's CDR3 is CASSLFGGVNTEAFF. The CDR3, as DNA: TGTGCCAGCAGCTTATTTGGGGGGGTGAACACTGAAGCTTTCTTT.